This entry lists 15 T cell receptor beta chains sequenced from one sample in a study of regulatory T cells in long-lasting Graves disease. Time point: persistent/refractory GD, antithyroid drugs over 5 years with positive TRAb. RNA isolated from PBMCs was used to make the TCR library. Researchers made TCR beta libraries by using iRepertoire HTBI primers and running Arm-PCR on CDR3 regions. TCRdb analysed the multiplex PCR reads with MiXCR anew, one entry per CDR3 protein. The sample includes 400,000 to 500,000 distinct CDR3 sequences, less than 25% of them seen just once. The sample was peripheral blood mononuclear cells (PBMCs), taken when the disease was refractory, from a patient treated with antithyroid drugs. These TCRs come from a female donor with Graves disease.

In its sample, this clonotype was seen many times. The chain combines TRBV27 with TRBJ1-2, with D perhaps TRBD1 (6 bases). Germline loops: CDR1 MNHEY, CDR2 SMNVEV (reference sequence). The V and J ends lost 5 bases and 3 bases respectively, with 10 bases between them. This CDR3 has 13 amino acids. CDR3 residues: CASSATGYYGYTF. The CDR3 bases are TGTGCCAGCAGTGCTACAGGGTACTATGGCTACACCTTC.

This clonotype was recorded once. The V call is TRBV20-1, the J call TRBJ2-2; maybe TRBD2 (5 bases). The CDR3 totals 14 residues. Germline V gives CDR1 DFQATT, CDR2 SNEGSKA (reference sequence). V shed 0 bases and J shed 5 bases, with 10 bases lying between them. Here the CDR3 DNA reads TGCAGTGCTAGAGATCGGAGCGGTACCGGGGAGCTGTTTTTT. Protein sequence: CSARDRSGTGELFF.

The chain is built from TRBV20-1 and TRBJ2-1; a weak D match, TRBD1 (5 bases). From germline, CDR1 is DFQATT and CDR2 SNEGSKA (reference sequence). V lost 0 bases and J lost 4, with 10 bases in between. This CDR3 spans 14 amino acids. The CDR3 loop reads CSARDRQSYNEQFF. The CDR3 bases are TGCAGTGCTAGAGATCGACAGTCATACAATGAGCAGTTCTTC.

This clonotype was picked up a small number of times. The rearrangement links TRBV5-6 to TRBJ1-1; D gene uncertain. V was cut by 7 bases and J by 6 bases, with 16 bases left in between. The CDR3 length is 13 residues. Germline CDR1 reads SGHDT; CDR2 reads YYEEEE. CDR3 bases: TGTGCCAGCGAAGACGGGTCCGCGGCTGAAGCTTTCTTT. Residues: CASEDGSAAEAFF.

This clonotype has a count of ten or more. The chain couples TRBV27 to TRBJ1-1; D is undetermined. The CDR3 covers 16 residues. Germline V CDR1 and CDR2: MNHEY, SMNVEV (reference sequence). Trimming stripped 6 bases from V and 3 bases from J, with 20 bases between. CDR3 sequence: CASRGFRVGWYTEAFF. DNA of the CDR3: TGTGCCAGCAGGGGTTTCCGGGTCGGCTGGTACACTGAAGCTTTCTTT.

The genes are TRBV4-1 and TRBJ1-2; unclear D gene. The CDR3 totals 15 residues. V shed 5 bases and J shed 0 bases, with 13 bases lying between them. CDR1 and CDR2 (germline): MGHRA, YSYEKL. The DNA for the CDR3 is TGCGCCAGCAGCACGCACAGAGACGCTAACTATGGCTACACCTTC. Translating gives CASSTHRDANYGYTF.

This clonotype was detected only a few times. The V and J genes are TRBV18 and TRBJ1-1; D is unclear. From germline, CDR1 is KGHSH and CDR2 LQKENI. This CDR3 spans 15 amino acids. V lost 4 bases and J 5 bases, leaving 17 bases between the germline ends. For the CDR3, the DNA is TGTGCCAGCTCACTACCGCCGGGCGGAGGGACTGAAGCTTTCTTT. It codes for CASSLPPGGGTEAFF.

The table lists this clonotype with a few counts. The V and J genes are TRBV7-2 and TRBJ2-2; the match to TRBD2 covers 10 bases. The CDR3 covers 18 residues. The junction had 5 bases not matched to a gene; V was cut back by 1 base and J by 0 bases. The germline V gene has CDR1 SGHTA and CDR2 FQGNSA. This CDR3 reads CASSLGVTSGANTGELFF. CDR3 coding DNA: TGTGCCAGCAGCTTAGGCGTTACTAGCGGGGCGAACACCGGGGAGCTGTTTTTT.

This clonotype was counted a few times. CDR3 loop: CASSQVLNQPQHF. Written as DNA, the CDR3 is TGCGCCAGCAGCCAAGTTCTAAATCAGCCCCAGCATTTT. The V call is TRBV4-1, the J call TRBJ1-5; D unresolved. This CDR3 region has 13 residues. CDR1 and CDR2 (germline): MGHRA, YSYEKL. V was trimmed by 1 base and J by 4 bases, leaving 5 bases between them.

The chain joins TRBV18 to TRBJ1-1; no clear D gene. This CDR3 has 16 amino acids. Deletions cut 3 bases from V and 1 base from J, with 15 bases between. CDR1 and CDR2 (germline): KGHSH, LQKENI. DNA of the CDR3: TGTGCCAGCTCACCTGCGGGCGGCCACACGAACACTGAAGCTTTCTTT. The encoded protein is CASSPAGGHTNTEAFF.

V usage is TRBV6-5 and J usage is TRBJ2-5, with TRBD1 matching over 7 bases. V dropped 0 bases and J dropped 0; count of bases not matched to a gene: 7. Per the germline V gene, CDR1 is MNHEY and CDR2 is SVGAGI. CDR3 length: 17 amino acids. CDR3: CASSYSTGFRHQETQYF. CDR3 DNA sequence: TGTGCCAGCAGTTACTCGACAGGGTTCAGGCACCAAGAGACCCAGTACTTC.

This chain links TRBV9 with TRBJ2-7, with unresolved D. The ends were cut back, 5 bases at V and 2 bases at J, with 14 bases in the middle. CDR3 size: 14 residues. CDR1 is SGDLS, CDR2 YYNGEE, per germline. The CDR3 coding sequence is TGTGCCAGCAGTCCACCGCTTCGCCCCTACGAGCAGTACTTC. Its protein is CASSPPLRPYEQYF.

This clonotype was counted only a few times. V usage is TRBV9 and J usage is TRBJ2-7; D is ambiguous. Looked up from germline, CDR1 is SGDLS and CDR2 is YYNGEE. The CDR3 is made up of 15 amino acids. V was trimmed by 4 bases and J by 3 bases, leaving 17 bases between them. CDR3 nucleotide sequence: TGTGCCAGCAGCCCCAAGTGGAGCTCCGACTACGAGCAGTACTTC. Protein sequence: CASSPKWSSDYEQYF.

This clonotype was counted ten times or more. The chain carries TRBV12-3 or TRBV12-4 and TRBJ1-1; D unclear. There are 13 residues in the CDR3. Trimming left V 7 bases short and J 0 bases short, with 9 bases between. In nucleotides, the CDR3 is TGTGCCAGCACCCTGGCCCTGAACACTGAAGCTTTCTTT. It codes for CASTLALNTEAFF.

In its sample, this clonotype was seen many times. The V gene is TRBV7-9, the J gene TRBJ2-2; the D gene is possibly TRBD2 (6 bases). Germline V gene data show CDR1 as SEHNR and CDR2 as FQNEAQ (reference sequence). Trimming removed 5 bases from V and 6 bases from J, with 13 bases in between. This CDR3 is built from 14 residues. Written as DNA, the CDR3 is TGTGCCAGCAGCAAGGGACTGCAGTCCGGGGAGCTGTTTTTT. Its translation is CASSKGLQSGELFF.